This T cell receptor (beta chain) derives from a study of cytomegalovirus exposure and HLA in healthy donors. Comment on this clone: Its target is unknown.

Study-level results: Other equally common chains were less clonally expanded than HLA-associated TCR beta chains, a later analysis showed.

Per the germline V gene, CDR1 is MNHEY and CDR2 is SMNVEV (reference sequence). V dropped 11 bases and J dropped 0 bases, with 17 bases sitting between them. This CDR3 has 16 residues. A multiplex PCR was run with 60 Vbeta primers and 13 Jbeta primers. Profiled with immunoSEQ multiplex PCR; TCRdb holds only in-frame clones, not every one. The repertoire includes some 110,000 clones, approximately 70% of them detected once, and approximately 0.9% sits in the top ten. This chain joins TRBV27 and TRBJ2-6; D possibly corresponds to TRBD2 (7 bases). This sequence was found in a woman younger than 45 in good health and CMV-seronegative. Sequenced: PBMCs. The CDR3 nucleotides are TGTGCCTCCACAGGGAGGGTCATCTCTGGGGCCAACGTCCTGACTTTC. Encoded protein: CASTGRVISGANVLTF.